This T cell receptor beta chain is drawn from a study of blood T cell repertoires in COVID-19. Across the study: T cells, B-cell-depleted T cells, or PBMCs provided the cDNA or gDNA that served as material.

Across about 22 US areas, participants ranged in age from about 18 to 90 years. Grouping used clinical history reported by participants in a survey and questionnaire. The method was immunoSEQ multiplex PCR; TCRdb's version includes in-frame clones alone and lacks a portion of them. Of approximately 240,000 clones listed, approximately 87% are singletons. The specimen was PBMCs or T cells enriched from blood (not recorded which). This receptor was obtained from a woman aged 45 to 65 in a cohort exposed to, infected with or recovered from COVID-19 (not recorded which).

CDR3 protein: CASSSAGGYGADTQYF. The CDR3 DNA is TGTGCCAGCAGCAGCGCGGGGGGTTATGGTGCAGATACGCAGTATTTT. The rearrangement joins TRBV5-4 to TRBJ2-3; 8 nucleotides agree with TRBD2. Germline V CDR1 and CDR2: SGHNT, YYREEE (reference sequence). CDR3 length: 16 amino acids. With 4 bases clipped from V and 4 bases from J, the junction kept 11 bases outside the gene matches.